This TCR beta chain was sequenced for a study of T cell repertoires in cytomegalovirus infection. Across the study: From public TCR beta signatures came an indication of both CMV infection and matching HLA type. Study-level findings and limits: There were HLA-C-restricted CMV-specific TCR beta clonotypes dominating the ex vivo response.

TCRdb reprocessed the reads via MiXCR and lists one record per CDR3 protein. The profile shows nearly 450,000 distinct CDR3 sequences, roughly 31% of them singletons. The sample holds a few counts of this clonotype. What it binds is not known. The receptor's source is a human donor in good health (CMV status not recorded). Some clones in this sample may be carry-over from other donors' samples. Sequencing was performed on PBMCs.

CDR3 DNA sequence: TGCAGTGCTGGGACTAAGACCTACAATGAGCAGTTCTTC. This gives the protein CSAGTKTYNEQFF. The chain uses TRBV20-1 and TRBJ2-1; 7 bases match TRBD2. From germline, CDR1 is DFQATT and CDR2 SNEGSKA (reference sequence). This CDR3 is 13 amino acids long. The V segment lost 5 bases and the J segment 2 bases; nucleotides outside the gene matches: 3.